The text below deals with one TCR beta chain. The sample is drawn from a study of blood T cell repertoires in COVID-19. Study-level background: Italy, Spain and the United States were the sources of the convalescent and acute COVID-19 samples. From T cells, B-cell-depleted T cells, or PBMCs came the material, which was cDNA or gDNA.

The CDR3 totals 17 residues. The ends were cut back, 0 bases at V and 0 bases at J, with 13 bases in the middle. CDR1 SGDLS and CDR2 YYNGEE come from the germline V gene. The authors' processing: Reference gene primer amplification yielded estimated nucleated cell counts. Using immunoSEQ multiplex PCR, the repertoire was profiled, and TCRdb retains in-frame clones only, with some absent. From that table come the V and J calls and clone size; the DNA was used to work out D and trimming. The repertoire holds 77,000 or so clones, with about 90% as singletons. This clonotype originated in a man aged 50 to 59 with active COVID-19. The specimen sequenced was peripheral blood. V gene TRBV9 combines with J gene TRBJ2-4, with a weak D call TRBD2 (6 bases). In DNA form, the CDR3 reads TGTGCCAGCAGCGTAGGACTAGGGGCCCTAGCCAAAAACATTCAGTACTTC. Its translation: CASSVGLGALAKNIQYF.